This TCR beta chain came from a study of cytomegalovirus exposure and HLA in healthy donors. The table came from immunoSEQ multiplex PCR; TCRdb's copy has only in-frame clones and leaves some out. Here the sample spans about 160,000 clones, just under 85% being singletons. CDR1 and CDR2 from the germline V gene are SNHLY and FYNNEI. The CDR3 extends over 11 amino acids. V shed 6 bases, J shed 11 bases, and the junction held 5 bases outside the gene matches. The TCR originated in a man aged 30 to 45 in good health and CMV-seropositive. The chain employs TRBV2 and TRBJ2-5; 8 bases align to TRBD2. Sequencing used PBMCs. In nucleotides, the CDR3 is TGTGCCAGCAGATCCTCTAGCGGGCAGTACTTC. Protein: CASRSSSGQYF.